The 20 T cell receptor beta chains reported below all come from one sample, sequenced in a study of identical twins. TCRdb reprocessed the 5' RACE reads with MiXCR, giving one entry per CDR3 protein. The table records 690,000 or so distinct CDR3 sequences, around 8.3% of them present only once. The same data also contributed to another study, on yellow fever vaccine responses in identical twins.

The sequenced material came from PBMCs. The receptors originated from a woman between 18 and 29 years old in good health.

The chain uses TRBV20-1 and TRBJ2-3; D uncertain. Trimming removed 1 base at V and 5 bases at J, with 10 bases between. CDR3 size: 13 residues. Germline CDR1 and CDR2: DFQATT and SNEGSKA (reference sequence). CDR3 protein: CSARVRILDTQYF. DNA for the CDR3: TGCAGTGCTAGAGTCCGGATTTTAGATACGCAGTATTTT.

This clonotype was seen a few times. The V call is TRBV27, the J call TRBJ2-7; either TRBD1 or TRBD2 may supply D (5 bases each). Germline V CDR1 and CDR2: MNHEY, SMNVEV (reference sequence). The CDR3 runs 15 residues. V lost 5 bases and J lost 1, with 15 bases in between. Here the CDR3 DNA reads TGTGCCAGCAGTACCGGGACGGAGCTTTCCTACGAGCAGTACTTC. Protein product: CASSTGTELSYEQYF.

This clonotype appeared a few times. CDR3 region: CASSPGYGGTTDTQYF. The CDR3 nucleotides are TGTGCCAGCAGTCCCGGTTACGGGGGAACCACAGATACGCAGTATTTT. This rearrangement joins TRBV27 to TRBJ2-3; D is perhaps TRBD2 (6 bases). CDR3 size: 16 residues. CDR1 is MNHEY, CDR2 SMNVEV, per germline (reference sequence). The V end was cut by 5 bases, the J end by 2 bases, with 17 bases between.

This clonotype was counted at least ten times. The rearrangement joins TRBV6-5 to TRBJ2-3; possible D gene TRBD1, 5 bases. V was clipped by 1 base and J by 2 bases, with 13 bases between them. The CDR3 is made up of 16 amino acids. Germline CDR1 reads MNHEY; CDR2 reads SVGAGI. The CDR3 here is CASSYLPQGYTDTQYF. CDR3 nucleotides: TGTGCCAGCAGTTACTTACCTCAGGGATACACAGATACGCAGTATTTT.

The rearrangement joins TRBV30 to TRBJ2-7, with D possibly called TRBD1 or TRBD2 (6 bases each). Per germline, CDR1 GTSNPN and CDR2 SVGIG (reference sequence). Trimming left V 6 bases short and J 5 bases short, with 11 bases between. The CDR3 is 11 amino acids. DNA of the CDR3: TGTGCCTGTAACGGGGGCAACGAGCAGTACTTC. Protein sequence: CACNGGNEQYF.

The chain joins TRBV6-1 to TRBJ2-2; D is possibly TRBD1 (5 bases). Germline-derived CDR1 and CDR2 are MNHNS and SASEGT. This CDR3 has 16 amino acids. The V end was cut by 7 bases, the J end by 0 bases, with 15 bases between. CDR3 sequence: CASTRDSNANTGELFF. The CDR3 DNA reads TGTGCCAGCACCAGAGACAGCAACGCGAACACCGGGGAGCTGTTTTTT.

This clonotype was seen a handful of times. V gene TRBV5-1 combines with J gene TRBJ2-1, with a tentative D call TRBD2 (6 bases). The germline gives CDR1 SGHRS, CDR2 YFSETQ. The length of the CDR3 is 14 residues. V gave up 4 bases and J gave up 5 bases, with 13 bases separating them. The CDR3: CASSRSGTDNEQFF. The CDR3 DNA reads TGCGCCAGCAGCCGTAGCGGAACAGACAATGAGCAGTTCTTC.

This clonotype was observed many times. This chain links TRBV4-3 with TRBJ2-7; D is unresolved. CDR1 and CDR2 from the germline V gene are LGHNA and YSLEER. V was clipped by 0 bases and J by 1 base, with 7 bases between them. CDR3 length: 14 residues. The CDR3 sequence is CASSQDKVSYEQYF. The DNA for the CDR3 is TGCGCCAGCAGCCAAGATAAGGTTTCCTACGAGCAGTACTTC.

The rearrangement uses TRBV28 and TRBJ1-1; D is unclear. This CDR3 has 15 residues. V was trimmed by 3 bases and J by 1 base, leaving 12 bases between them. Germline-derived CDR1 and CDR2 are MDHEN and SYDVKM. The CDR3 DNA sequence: TGTGCCAGCAGTTTTTTTAGGGTTTCGAACACTGAAGCTTTCTTT. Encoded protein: CASSFFRVSNTEAFF.

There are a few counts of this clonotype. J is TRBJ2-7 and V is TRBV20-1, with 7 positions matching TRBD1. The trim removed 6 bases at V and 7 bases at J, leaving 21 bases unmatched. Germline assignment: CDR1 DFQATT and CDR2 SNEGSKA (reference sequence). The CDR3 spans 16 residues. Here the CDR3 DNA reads TGCAGTGCCCCGTCTATGGTGGACAGGTATAAGGAGGAGCAGTACTTC. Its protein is CSAPSMVDRYKEEQYF.

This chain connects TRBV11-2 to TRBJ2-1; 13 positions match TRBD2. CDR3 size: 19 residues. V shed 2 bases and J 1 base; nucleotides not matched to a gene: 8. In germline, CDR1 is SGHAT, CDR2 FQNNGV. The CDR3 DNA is TGTGCCAGCAGCTTATCCCCCCGGACTAGCGGGAGTTCCTACAATGAGCAGTTCTTC. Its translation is CASSLSPRTSGSSYNEQFF.

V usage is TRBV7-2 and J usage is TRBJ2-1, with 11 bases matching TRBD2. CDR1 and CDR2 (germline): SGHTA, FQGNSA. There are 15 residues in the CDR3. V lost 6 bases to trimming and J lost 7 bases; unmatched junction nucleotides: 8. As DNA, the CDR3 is TGTGCCAGCAGTCGATCAACTAGCGGGAGAAATGAGCAGTTCTTC. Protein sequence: CASSRSTSGRNEQFF.

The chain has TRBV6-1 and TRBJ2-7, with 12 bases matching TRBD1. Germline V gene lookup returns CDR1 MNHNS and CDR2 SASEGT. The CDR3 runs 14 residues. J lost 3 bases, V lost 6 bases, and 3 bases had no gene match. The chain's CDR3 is CASRGQGAVYEQYF. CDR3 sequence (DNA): TGTGCCAGCAGGGGACAGGGGGCTGTCTACGAGCAGTACTTC.

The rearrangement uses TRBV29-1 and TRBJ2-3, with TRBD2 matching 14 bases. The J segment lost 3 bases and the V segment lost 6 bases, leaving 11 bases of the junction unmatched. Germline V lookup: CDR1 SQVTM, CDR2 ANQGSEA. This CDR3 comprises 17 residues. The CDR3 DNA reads TGCAGCGTCGGACAGACTAGCGGGGGGGTTCTGACAGATACGCAGTATTTT. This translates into CSVGQTSGGVLTDTQYF.

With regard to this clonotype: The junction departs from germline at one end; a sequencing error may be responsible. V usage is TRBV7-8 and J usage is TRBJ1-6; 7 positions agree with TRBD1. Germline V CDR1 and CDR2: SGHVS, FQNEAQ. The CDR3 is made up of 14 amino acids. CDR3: CASSLEQGYSPLLF. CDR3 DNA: TGTGCCAGCAGCTTAGAACAGGGGTATTCACCCCTCCTCTTT.

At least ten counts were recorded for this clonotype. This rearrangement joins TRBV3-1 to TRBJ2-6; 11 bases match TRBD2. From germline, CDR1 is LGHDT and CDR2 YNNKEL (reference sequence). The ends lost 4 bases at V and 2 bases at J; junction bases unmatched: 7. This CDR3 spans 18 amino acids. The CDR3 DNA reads TGTGCCAGCAGCCGAATACTAGCGGGGGTAGCTGGGGCCAACGTCCTGACTTTC. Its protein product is CASSRILAGVAGANVLTF.

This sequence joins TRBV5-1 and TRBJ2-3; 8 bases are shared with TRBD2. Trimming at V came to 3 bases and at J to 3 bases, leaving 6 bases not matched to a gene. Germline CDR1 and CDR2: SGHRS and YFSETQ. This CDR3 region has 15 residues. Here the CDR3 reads CASSSAGESTDTQYF. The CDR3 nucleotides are TGCGCCAGCAGCTCAGCGGGAGAGAGTACAGATACGCAGTATTTT.

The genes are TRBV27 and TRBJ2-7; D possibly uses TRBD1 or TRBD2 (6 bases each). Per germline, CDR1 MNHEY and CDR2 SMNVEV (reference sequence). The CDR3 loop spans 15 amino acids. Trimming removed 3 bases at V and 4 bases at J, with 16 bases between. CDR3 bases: TGTGCCAGCAGTTTTTTAGAGGGGGGTCGGTACGAGCAGTACTTC. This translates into CASSFLEGGRYEQYF.

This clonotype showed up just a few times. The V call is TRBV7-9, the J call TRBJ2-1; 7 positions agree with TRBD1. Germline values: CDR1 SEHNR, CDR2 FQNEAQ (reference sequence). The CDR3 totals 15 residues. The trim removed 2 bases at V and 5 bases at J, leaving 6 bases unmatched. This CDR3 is CASSLSGGVNNEQFF. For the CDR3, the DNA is TGTGCCAGCAGCTTATCAGGGGGTGTCAACAATGAGCAGTTCTTC.

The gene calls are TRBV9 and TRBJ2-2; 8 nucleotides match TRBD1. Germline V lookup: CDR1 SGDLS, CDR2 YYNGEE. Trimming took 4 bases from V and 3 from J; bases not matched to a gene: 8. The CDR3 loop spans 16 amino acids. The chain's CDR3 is CASSIRQGLDTGELFF. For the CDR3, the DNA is TGTGCCAGCAGCATCCGACAGGGGTTAGACACCGGGGAGCTGTTTTTT.